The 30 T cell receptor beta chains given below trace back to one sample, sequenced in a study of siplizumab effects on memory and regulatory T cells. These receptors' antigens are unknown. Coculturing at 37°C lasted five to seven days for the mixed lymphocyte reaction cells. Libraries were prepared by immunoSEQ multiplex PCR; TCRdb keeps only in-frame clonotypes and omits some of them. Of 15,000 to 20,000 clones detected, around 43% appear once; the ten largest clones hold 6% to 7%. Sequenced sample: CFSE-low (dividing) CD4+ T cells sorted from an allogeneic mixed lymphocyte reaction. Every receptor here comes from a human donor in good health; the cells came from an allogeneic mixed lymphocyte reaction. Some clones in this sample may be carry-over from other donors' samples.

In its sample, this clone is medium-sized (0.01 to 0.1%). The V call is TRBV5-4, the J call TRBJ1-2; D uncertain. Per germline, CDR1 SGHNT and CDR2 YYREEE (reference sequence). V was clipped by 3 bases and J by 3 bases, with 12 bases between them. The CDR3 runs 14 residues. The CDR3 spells CASSSRAADYGYTF. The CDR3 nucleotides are TGTGCCAGCAGCTCCCGGGCCGCCGACTATGGCTACACCTTC.

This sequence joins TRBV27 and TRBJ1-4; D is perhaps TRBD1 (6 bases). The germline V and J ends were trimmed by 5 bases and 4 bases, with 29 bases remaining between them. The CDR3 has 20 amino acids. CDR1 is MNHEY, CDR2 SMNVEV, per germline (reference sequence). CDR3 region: CASSTPGEGGPFTVNEKLFF. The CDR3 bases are TGTGCCAGCAGTACTCCCGGAGAAGGGGGGCCCTTTACCGTTAATGAAAAACTGTTTTTT.

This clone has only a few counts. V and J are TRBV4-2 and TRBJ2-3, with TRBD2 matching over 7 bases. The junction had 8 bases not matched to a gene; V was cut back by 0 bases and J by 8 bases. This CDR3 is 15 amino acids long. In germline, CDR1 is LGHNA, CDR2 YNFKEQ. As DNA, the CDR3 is TGTGCCAGCAGCCAAGATCTAGCGGCGAGTATTACGCAGTATTTT. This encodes CASSQDLAASITQYF.

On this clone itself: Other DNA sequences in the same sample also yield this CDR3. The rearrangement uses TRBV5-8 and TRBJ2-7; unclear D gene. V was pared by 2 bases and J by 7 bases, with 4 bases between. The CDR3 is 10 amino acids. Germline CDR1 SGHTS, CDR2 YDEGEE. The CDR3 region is CASSFLEQYF. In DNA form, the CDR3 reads TGTGCCAGCAGCTTCCTGGAGCAGTACTTC.

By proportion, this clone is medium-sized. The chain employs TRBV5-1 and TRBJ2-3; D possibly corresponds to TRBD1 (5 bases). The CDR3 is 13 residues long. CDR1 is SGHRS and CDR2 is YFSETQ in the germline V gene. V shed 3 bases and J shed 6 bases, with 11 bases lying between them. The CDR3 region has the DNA TGCGCCAGCAGCTCTGCCAGGGCGGATACGCAGTATTTT. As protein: CASSSARADTQYF.

CDR3 nucleotide sequence: TGCGCCAGCAGCGAACTAGCGACTGAGCAGTTCTTC. It codes for CASSELATEQFF. J is TRBJ2-1 and V is TRBV5-1, with TRBD2 identical over 7 bases. J was trimmed by 9 bases and V by 4 bases; bases with no gene match: 4. Germline-derived CDR1 and CDR2 are SGHRS and YFSETQ. The CDR3 is made up of 12 amino acids.

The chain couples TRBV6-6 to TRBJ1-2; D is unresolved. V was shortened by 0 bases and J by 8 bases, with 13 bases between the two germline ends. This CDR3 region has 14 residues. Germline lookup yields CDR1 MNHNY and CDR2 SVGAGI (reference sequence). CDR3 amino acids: CASSYSPVMGGYTF. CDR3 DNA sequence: TGTGCCAGCAGTTACTCCCCTGTAATGGGGGGCTACACCTTC.

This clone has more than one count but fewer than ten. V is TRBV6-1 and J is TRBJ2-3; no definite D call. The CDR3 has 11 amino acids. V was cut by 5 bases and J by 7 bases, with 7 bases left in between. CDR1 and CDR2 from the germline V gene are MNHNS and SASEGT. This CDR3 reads CASSYLNTQYF. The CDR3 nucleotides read TGTGCCAGCAGTTACCTGAATACGCAGTATTTT.

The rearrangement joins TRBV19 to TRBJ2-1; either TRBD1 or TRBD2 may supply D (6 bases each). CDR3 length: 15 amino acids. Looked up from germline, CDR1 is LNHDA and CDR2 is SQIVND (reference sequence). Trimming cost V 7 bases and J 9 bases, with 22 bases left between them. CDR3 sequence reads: CASNLIGGLGGEQFF. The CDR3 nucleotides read TGTGCCAGTAATTTAATCGGGGGCCTTGGGGGTGAGCAGTTCTTC.

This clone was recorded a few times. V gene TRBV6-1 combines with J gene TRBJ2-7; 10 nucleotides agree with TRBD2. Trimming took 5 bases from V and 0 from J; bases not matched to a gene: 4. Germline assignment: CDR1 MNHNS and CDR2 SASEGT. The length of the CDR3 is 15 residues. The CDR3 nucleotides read TGTGCCAGCAGTTCCACTAGCGGGGCCTCCTACGAGCAGTACTTC. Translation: CASSSTSGASYEQYF.

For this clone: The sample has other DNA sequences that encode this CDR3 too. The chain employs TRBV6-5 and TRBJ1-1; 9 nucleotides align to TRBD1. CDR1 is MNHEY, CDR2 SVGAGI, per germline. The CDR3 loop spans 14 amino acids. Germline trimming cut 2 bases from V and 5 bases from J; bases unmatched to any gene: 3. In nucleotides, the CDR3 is TGTGCCAGCAGTTACGGACAGGGGAATACTGAAGCTTTCTTT. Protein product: CASSYGQGNTEAFF.

CDR3 loop: CASSPRLATDTQYF. Written as DNA, the CDR3 is TGTGCCAGCAGCCCGAGACTAGCAACAGATACGCAGTATTTT. The V call is TRBV9, the J call TRBJ2-3; 7 bases fit TRBD2. The CDR3 sequence is 14 residues long. Trimming cost V 4 bases and J 3 bases; bases outside gene matches: 5. Germline loops: CDR1 SGDLS, CDR2 YYNGEE.

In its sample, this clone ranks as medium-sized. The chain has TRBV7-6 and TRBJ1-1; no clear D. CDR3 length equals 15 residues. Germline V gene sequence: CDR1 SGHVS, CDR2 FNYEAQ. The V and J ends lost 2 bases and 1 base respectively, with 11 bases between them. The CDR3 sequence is CASSLTAEPNTEAFF. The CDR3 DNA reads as TGTGCCAGCAGCTTAACAGCCGAACCGAACACTGAAGCTTTCTTT. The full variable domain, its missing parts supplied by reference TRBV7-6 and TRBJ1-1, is GAGVSQSPRYKVTKRGQDVALRCDPISGHVSLYWYRQALGQGPEFLTYFNYEAQQDKSGLPNDRFSAERPEGSISTLTIQRTEQRDSAMYRCASSLTAEPNTEAFFGQGTRLTVV.

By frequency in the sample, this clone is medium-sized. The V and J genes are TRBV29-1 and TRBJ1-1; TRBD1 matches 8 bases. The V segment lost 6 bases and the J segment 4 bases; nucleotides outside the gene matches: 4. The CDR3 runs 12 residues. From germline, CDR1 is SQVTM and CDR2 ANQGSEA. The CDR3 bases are TGCAGCGTATCCACAGGGGGCACTGAAGCTTTCTTT. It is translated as CSVSTGGTEAFF. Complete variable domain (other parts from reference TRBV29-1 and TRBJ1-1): SAVISQKPSRDICQRGTSLTIQCQVDSQVTMMFWYRQQPGQSLTLIATANQGSEATYESGFVIDKFPISRPNLTFSTLTVSNMSPEDSSIYLCSVSTGGTEAFFGQGTRLTVV.

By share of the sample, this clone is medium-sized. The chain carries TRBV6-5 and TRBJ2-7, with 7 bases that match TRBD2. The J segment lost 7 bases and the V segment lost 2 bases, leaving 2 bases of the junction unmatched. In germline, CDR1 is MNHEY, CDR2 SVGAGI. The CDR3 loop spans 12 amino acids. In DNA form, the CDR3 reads TGTGCCAGCAGTTACCCGGGGGGTGAGCAGTACTTC. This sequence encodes CASSYPGGEQYF.

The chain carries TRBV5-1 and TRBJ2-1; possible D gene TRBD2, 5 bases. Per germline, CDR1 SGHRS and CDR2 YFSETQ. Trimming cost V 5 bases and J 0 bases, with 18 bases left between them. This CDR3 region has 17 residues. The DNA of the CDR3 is TGCGCCAGCAGAGGTCTAGGGTTTGAGGGCTCCTACAATGAGCAGTTCTTC. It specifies CASRGLGFEGSYNEQFF.

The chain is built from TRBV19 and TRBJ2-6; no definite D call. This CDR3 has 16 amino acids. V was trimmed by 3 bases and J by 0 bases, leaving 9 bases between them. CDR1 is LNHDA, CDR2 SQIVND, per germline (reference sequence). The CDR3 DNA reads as TGTGCCAGTAGTATTTTTGGGGACTCTGGGGCCAACGTCCTGACTTTC. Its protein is CASSIFGDSGANVLTF. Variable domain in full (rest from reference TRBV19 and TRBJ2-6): DGGITQSPKYLFRKEGQNVTLSCEQNLNHDAMYWYRQDPGQGLRLIYYSQIVNDFQKGDIAEGYSVSREKKESFPLTVTSAQKNPTAFYLCASSIFGDSGANVLTFGAGSRLTVL.

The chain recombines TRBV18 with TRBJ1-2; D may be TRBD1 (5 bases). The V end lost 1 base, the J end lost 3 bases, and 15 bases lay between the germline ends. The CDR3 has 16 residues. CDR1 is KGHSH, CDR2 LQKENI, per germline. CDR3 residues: CASSPLAPGGDYGYTF. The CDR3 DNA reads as TGTGCCAGCTCACCACTAGCGCCTGGGGGAGACTATGGCTACACCTTC.

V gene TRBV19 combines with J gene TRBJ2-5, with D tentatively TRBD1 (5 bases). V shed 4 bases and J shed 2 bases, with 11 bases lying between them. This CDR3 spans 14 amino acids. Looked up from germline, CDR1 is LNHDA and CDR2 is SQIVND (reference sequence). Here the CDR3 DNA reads TGTGCCAGTAGTAGAAGGGGTGGACAAGAGACCCAGTACTTC. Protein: CASSRRGGQETQYF. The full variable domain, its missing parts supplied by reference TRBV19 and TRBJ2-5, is DGGITQSPKYLFRKEGQNVTLSCEQNLNHDAMYWYRQDPGQGLRLIYYSQIVNDFQKGDIAEGYSVSREKKESFPLTVTSAQKNPTAFYLCASSRRGGQETQYFGPGTRLLVL.

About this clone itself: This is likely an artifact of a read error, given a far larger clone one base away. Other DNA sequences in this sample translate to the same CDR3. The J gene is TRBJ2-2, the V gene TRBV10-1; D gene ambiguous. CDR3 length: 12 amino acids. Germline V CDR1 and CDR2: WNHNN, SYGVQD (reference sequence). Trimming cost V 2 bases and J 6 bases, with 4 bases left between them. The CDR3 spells CASSERAGELFF. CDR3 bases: TGCGCCAGCAGTGAGCGTGCCGGGGAGCTGTTTTTT.

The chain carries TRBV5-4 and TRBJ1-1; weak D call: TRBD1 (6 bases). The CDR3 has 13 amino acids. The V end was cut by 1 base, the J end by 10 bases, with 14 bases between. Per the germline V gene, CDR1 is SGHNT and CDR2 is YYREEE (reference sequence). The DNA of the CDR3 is TGTGCCAGCAGCTTGAGGGACACCCGAGGAGCTTTCTTT. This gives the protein CASSLRDTRGAFF. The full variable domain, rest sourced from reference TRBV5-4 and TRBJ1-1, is ETGVTQSPTHLIKTRGQQVTLRCSSQSGHNTVSWYQQALGQGPQFIFQYYREEENGRGNFPPRFSGLQFPNYSSELNVNALELDDSALYLCASSLRDTRGAFFGQGTRLTVV.

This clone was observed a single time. The DNA of the CDR3 is TGTGCTAGTGGTCCGCCGGGACAGGGCTACCCCGGGGAGCTGTTTTTT. Amino acid sequence: CASGPPGQGYPGELFF. This sequence joins TRBV12-5 and TRBJ2-2; 9 bases match TRBD1. V gave up 5 bases and J gave up 6 bases; unmatched junction bases: 10. The CDR3 is made up of 16 amino acids. The V gene's germline CDR1 is LGHNT and CDR2 FRNRAP.

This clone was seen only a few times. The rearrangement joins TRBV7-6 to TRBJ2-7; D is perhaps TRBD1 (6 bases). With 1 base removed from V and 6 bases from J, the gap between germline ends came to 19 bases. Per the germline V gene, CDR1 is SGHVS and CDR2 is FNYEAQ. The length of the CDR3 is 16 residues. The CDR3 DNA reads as TGTGCCAGCAGCTTAGTCTTGGGACAAGGGGCTCTCGAGCAGTACTTC. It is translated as CASSLVLGQGALEQYF.

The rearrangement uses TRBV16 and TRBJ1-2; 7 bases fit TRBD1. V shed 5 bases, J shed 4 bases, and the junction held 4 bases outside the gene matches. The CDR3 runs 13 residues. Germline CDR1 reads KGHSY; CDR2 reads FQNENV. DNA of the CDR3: TGTGCCAGCAGCAGACAGGGTACCTATGGCTACACCTTC. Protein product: CASSRQGTYGYTF.

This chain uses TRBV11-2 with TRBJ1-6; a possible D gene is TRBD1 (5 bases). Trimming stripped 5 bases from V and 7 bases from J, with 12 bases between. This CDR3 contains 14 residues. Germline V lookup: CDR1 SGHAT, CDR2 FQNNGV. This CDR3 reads CASSAGVPNSPLHF. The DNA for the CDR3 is TGTGCCAGCAGCGCGGGGGTCCCCAATTCACCCCTCCACTTT.

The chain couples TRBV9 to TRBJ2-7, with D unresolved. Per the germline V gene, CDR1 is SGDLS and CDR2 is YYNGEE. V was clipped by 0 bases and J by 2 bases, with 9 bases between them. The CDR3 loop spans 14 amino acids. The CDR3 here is CASSVGVIAYEQYF. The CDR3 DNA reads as TGTGCCAGCAGCGTAGGGGTTATCGCCTACGAGCAGTACTTC.

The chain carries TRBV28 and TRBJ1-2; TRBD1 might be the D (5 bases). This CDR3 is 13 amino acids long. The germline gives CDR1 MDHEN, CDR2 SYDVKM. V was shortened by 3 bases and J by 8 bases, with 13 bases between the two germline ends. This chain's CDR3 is CASSFLAGQGYTF. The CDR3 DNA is TGTGCCAGCAGTTTCCTGGCAGGGCAGGGCTACACCTTC.

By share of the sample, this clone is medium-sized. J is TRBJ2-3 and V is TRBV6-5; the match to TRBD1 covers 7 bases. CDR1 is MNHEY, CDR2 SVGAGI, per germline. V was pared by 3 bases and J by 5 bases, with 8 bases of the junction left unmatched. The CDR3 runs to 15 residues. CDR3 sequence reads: CASSYTQGRGDTQYF. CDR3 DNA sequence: TGTGCCAGCAGTTATACACAGGGGAGAGGAGATACGCAGTATTTT.

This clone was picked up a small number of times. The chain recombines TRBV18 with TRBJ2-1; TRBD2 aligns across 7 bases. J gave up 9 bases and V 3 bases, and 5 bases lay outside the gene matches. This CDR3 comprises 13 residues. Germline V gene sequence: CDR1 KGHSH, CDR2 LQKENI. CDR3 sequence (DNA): TGTGCCAGCTCACCCCTAGGCGGGGGTGAGCAGTTCTTC. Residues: CASSPLGGGEQFF. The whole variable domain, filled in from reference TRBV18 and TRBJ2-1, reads NAGVMQNPRHLVRRRGQEARLRCSPMKGHSHVYWYRQLPEEGLKFMVYLQKENIIDESGMPKERFSAEFPKEGPSILRIQQVVRGDSAAYFCASSPLGGGEQFFGPGTRLTVL.

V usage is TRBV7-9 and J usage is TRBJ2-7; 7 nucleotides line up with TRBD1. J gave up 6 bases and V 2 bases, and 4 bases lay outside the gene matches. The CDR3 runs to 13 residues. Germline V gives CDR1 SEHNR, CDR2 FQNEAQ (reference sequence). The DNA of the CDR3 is TGTGCCAGCAGCTTACGAGGGGGCGGCGAGCAGTACTTC. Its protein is CASSLRGGGEQYF. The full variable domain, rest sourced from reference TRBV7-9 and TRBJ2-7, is DTGVSQNPRHKITKRGQNVTFRCDPISEHNRLYWYRQTLGQGPEFLTYFQNEAQLEKSRLLSDRFSAERPKGSFSTLEIQRTEQGDSAMYLCASSLRGGGEQYFGPGTRLTVT.